These 27 T cell receptor beta chains originate from one sample sequenced in a study of blood T cell repertoires in COVID-19. The method was immunoSEQ multiplex PCR; TCRdb's version includes in-frame clones alone and lacks a portion of them. The sample has more than 250,000 clones, about 88% seen once. The sequenced sample was peripheral blood. The receptor source for this set is a man between 18 and 29 years old with active or convalescent COVID-19.

This clone was found once. The chain uses TRBV19 and TRBJ1-5; 8 bases line up with TRBD1. Unmatched junction bases numbered 8, after V lost 5 bases and J lost 5 bases. CDR3 length equals 15 residues. Germline V gene lookup returns CDR1 LNHDA and CDR2 SQIVND (reference sequence). In DNA, the CDR3 is TGTGCCAGTAGTGCCGACAGGGGAGAGGATCAGCCCCAGCATTTT. It specifies CASSADRGEDQPQHF.

This chain joins TRBV30 and TRBJ2-2; D gene unclear. The CDR3 length is 14 residues. Germline CDR1 and CDR2: GTSNPN and SVGIG (reference sequence). Trimming removed 4 bases at V and 0 bases at J, with 9 bases between. In DNA, the CDR3 is TGTGCCTGGAATTTAGTCGCGAACACCGGGGAGCTGTTTTTT. It codes for CAWNLVANTGELFF.

The V and J genes are TRBV24-1 and TRBJ1-5, with D possibly being TRBD1 (6 bases). The germline V gene encodes CDR1 KGHDR and CDR2 SFDVKD. Trimming took off 5 bases at V and 5 bases at J, with 9 bases between the two ends. The CDR3 extends over 13 amino acids. The CDR3 DNA is TGTGCCACCAGTGGACAGGAAGATCAGCCCCAGCATTTT. As protein: CATSGQEDQPQHF.

This clone has only a few counts. This rearrangement joins TRBV19 to TRBJ1-5; D may be TRBD1 (5 bases). Germline V gives CDR1 LNHDA, CDR2 SQIVND (reference sequence). Trimming stripped 8 bases from V and 4 bases from J, with 12 bases between. CDR3 length: 13 residues. As DNA, the CDR3 is TGTGCCAGTGCTTCGACAGTTAATCAGCCCCAGCATTTT. Its translation is CASASTVNQPQHF.

On this clone: The same CDR3 also results from other DNA sequences found in this sample. The J gene is TRBJ1-2, the V gene TRBV28, with D possibly matching TRBD1 (6 bases). V was trimmed by 10 bases and J by 2 bases, leaving 8 bases between them. Per germline, CDR1 MDHEN and CDR2 SYDVKM. This CDR3 has 11 amino acids. In nucleotides, the CDR3 is TGTGCCATACAGGGCAACTATGGCTACACCTTC. It is translated as CAIQGNYGYTF.

The CDR3 bases are TGTGCCAGCAGTCTAGACAGGGAAGGTGGCTACACCTTC. It specifies CASSLDREGGYTF. The chain links TRBV6-1 to TRBJ1-2, with 7 bases identical to TRBD1. Germline loops: CDR1 MNHNS, CDR2 SASEGT. V lost 5 bases to trimming and J lost 7 bases; unmatched junction nucleotides: 7. This CDR3 spans 13 amino acids.

This chain connects TRBV7-2 to TRBJ1-5; TRBD1 is a possible D gene (6 bases). The CDR3 runs to 15 residues. The germline gives CDR1 SGHTA, CDR2 FQGNSA. V gave up 3 bases and J gave up 7 bases, with 16 bases separating them. The CDR3 is CASSFGDIPRQPQHF. CDR3 DNA: TGTGCCAGCAGCTTTGGGGACATCCCCAGGCAGCCCCAGCATTTT.

The rearrangement joins TRBV7-3 to TRBJ2-3, with 8 bases fitting TRBD2. Trimming removed 4 bases from V and 0 bases from J; junction bases left unmatched: 9. Germline CDR1 is SGHTA and CDR2 is FQGTGA. There are 17 residues in the CDR3. The CDR3 reads CASSSRVAGSSTDTQYF. CDR3 DNA: TGTGCCAGCAGCTCGCGGGTAGCGGGGTCTAGCACAGATACGCAGTATTTT.

The rearrangement uses TRBV5-4 and TRBJ2-7; D remains ambiguous. Germline lookup yields CDR1 SGHNT and CDR2 YYREEE (reference sequence). CDR3 size: 14 residues. V was pared by 3 bases and J by 0 bases, with 10 bases between. CDR3 residues: CASSSLGNSYEQYF. In nucleotides, the CDR3 is TGTGCCAGCAGCTCCCTAGGTAACTCCTACGAGCAGTACTTC.

The V gene is TRBV11-3, the J gene TRBJ2-3; 10 nucleotides agree with TRBD1. Germline lookup yields CDR1 SGHNT and CDR2 YENEEA. CDR3 length: 18 amino acids. The V segment lost 1 base and the J segment 6 bases; nucleotides outside the gene matches: 13. The CDR3 spells CASSLGMGWTGGADTQYF. The DNA of the CDR3 is TGTGCCAGCAGCTTAGGAATGGGTTGGACAGGGGGTGCGGATACGCAGTATTTT. Full variable domain (rest looked up from reference TRBV11-3 and TRBJ2-3): EAGVVQSPRYKIIEKKQPVAFWCNPISGHNTLYWYLQNLGQGPELLIRYENEEAVDDSQLPKDRFSAERLKGVDSTLKIQPAELGDSAVYLCASSLGMGWTGGADTQYFGPGTRLTVL.

This rearrangement joins TRBV24-1 to TRBJ1-5; TRBD1 aligns across 9 bases. The germline V gene has CDR1 KGHDR and CDR2 SFDVKD. This CDR3 has 14 amino acids. V lost 2 bases, J lost 6 bases, and 1 base stayed unmatched. CDR3 in DNA: TGTGCCACCAGTGATTCGACAGGGGGTCAGCCCCAGCATTTT. Its protein is CATSDSTGGQPQHF.

For the CDR3, the DNA is TGTGCCAGCAGTTTGCCCAGAGCGGGGGCCCAGGGCGAGCAGTTCTTC. This encodes CASSLPRAGAQGEQFF. This chain links TRBV6-5 with TRBJ2-1; 8 bases are a match to TRBD2. The length of the CDR3 is 16 residues. The junction had 15 bases not matched to a gene; V was cut back by 4 bases and J by 10 bases. The germline CDR1 and CDR2 sequences are MNHEY and SVGAGI.

J is TRBJ2-1 and V is TRBV9, with 9 nucleotides matching TRBD2. Germline values: CDR1 SGDLS, CDR2 YYNGEE. This CDR3 has 13 amino acids. J gave up 10 bases and V 4 bases, and 6 bases lay outside the gene matches. CDR3 coding DNA: TGTGCCAGCAGCTCCAGGCTAGCGGGAGAGCAGTTCTTC. Its protein product is CASSSRLAGEQFF.

The J gene is TRBJ1-6, the V gene TRBV15, with 7 bases matching TRBD1. Germline values: CDR1 LNHNV, CDR2 YYDKDF (reference sequence). V shed 4 bases and J 8 bases; nucleotides not matched to a gene: 8. The CDR3 consists of 15 residues. CDR3 loop: CATSTNRGGDSPLHF. The CDR3 DNA is TGTGCCACCAGCACAAACAGGGGCGGAGATTCACCCCTCCACTTT. Full variable domain (outside the CDR3, taken from reference TRBV15 and TRBJ1-6): DAMVIQNPRYQVTQFGKPVTLSCSQTLNHNVMYWYQQKSSQAPKLLFHYYDKDFNNEADTPDNFQSRRPNTSFCFLDIRSPGLGDTAMYLCATSTNRGGDSPLHFGNGTRLTVT.

The CDR3 bases are TGTGCCGCCAAGGGATCAGGGGATCCCTATGGCTACACCTTC. Encoded protein: CAAKGSGDPYGYTF. This chain links TRBV5-4 with TRBJ1-2, with a possible D match to TRBD1 (6 bases). The CDR3 is 14 amino acids. The V end lost 10 bases, the J end lost 4 bases, and 20 bases lay between the germline ends. Germline CDR1 and CDR2: SGHNT and YYREEE (reference sequence).

The chain carries TRBV7-2 and TRBJ2-3; 8 bases align to TRBD1. The CDR3 contains 17 residues. The germline CDR1 and CDR2 sequences are SGHTA and FQGNSA. The V and J ends lost 1 base and 6 bases, in that order; junction bases with no gene match: 12. The CDR3 spells CASSLGRYAGGADTQYF. The CDR3 coding sequence is TGTGCCAGCAGCTTAGGCCGATACGCAGGGGGCGCGGATACGCAGTATTTT.

The chain employs TRBV5-1 and TRBJ2-1; possibly TRBD1 for D (5 bases). The germline V gene encodes CDR1 SGHRS and CDR2 YFSETQ. V lost 2 bases, J lost 4 bases, and 16 bases lay in between. There are 16 residues in the CDR3. CDR3 amino acids: CASSFDYRNPYNEQFF. The CDR3 DNA sequence: TGCGCCAGCAGCTTCGATTACAGGAACCCTTACAATGAGCAGTTCTTC.

The count of this clone is one. V usage is TRBV7-3 and J usage is TRBJ1-6; D unresolved. V lost 10 bases to trimming and J lost 7 bases, with 14 bases between them. This CDR3 spans 13 amino acids. CDR1 is SGHTA, CDR2 FQGTGA, per germline. The CDR3 coding sequence is TGTGCCAAACTTCCCCCTAAGAATTCACCCCTCCACTTT. This encodes CAKLPPKNSPLHF.

The chain recombines TRBV27 with TRBJ1-4, with 11 bases matching TRBD1. In germline, CDR1 is MNHEY, CDR2 SMNVEV (reference sequence). V shed 6 bases, J shed 6 bases, and the junction held 6 bases outside the gene matches. CDR3 length: 15 residues. The CDR3 bases are TGTGCCAGCAGAGGACAGGGGGCGGGTGATGAAAAACTGTTTTTT. It translates to CASRGQGAGDEKLFF.

V and J are TRBV4-1 and TRBJ1-1; no reliable D call. CDR3 length equals 15 residues. Germline V gives CDR1 MGHRA, CDR2 YSYEKL. The V and J ends lost 3 bases and 4 bases respectively, with 15 bases between them. DNA of the CDR3: TGCGCCAGCAGCCATCTTTCCAGGAAAGGCACTGAAGCTTTCTTT. It codes for CASSHLSRKGTEAFF.

The count of this clone is one. V gene TRBV2 combines with J gene TRBJ2-6; D is unresolved. Trimming took 4 bases from V and 0 from J, leaving 4 bases between them. The germline V gene has CDR1 SNHLY and CDR2 FYNNEI. The CDR3 contains 14 residues. CDR3 nucleotides: TGTGCCAGCAGTGCGGGCTCTGGGGCCAACGTCCTGACTTTC. Protein sequence: CASSAGSGANVLTF.

The genes are TRBV30 and TRBJ1-3; D is unresolved. Germline values: CDR1 GTSNPN, CDR2 SVGIG (reference sequence). The CDR3 totals 12 residues. Trimming took off 2 bases at V and 4 bases at J, with 6 bases between the two ends. CDR3 nucleotide sequence: TGTGCCTGGAGTCCCCAGGGAAACACCATATATTTT. Protein product: CAWSPQGNTIYF.

J is TRBJ1-1 and V is TRBV6-6; D is unresolved. V lost 5 bases, J lost 8 bases, and 12 bases lay in between. Germline CDR1 MNHNY, CDR2 SVGAGI (reference sequence). The CDR3 length is 12 residues. The CDR3 spells CASSQESQEAFF. CDR3 nucleotides: TGTGCCAGCAGTCAAGAGAGTCAAGAAGCTTTCTTT.

This rearrangement joins TRBV19 to TRBJ1-1, with a possible D match to TRBD1 (6 bases). CDR1 and CDR2 (germline): LNHDA, SQIVND (reference sequence). V gave up 6 bases and J gave up 8 bases, with 22 bases separating them. The CDR3 totals 15 residues. DNA for the CDR3: TGTGCCAGTAGAAGTCAGATAGCAGGGGCGTGGGAAGCTTTCTTT. Its translation: CASRSQIAGAWEAFF.

The chain links TRBV11-3 to TRBJ2-7, with a tentative D call TRBD2 (6 bases). The V gene lost 5 bases and the J gene lost 3 bases, with 14 bases spanning the gap. The CDR3 spans 14 residues. Germline V gene lookup returns CDR1 SGHNT and CDR2 YENEEA. CDR3 amino acids: CASSLGLSDYEQYF. CDR3 nucleotides: TGTGCCAGCAGCCTGGGACTTTCAGACTACGAGCAGTACTTC.

The rearrangement links TRBV27 to TRBJ2-1; TRBD2 matches at 8 bases. V gave up 6 bases and J gave up 3 bases; unmatched junction bases: 7. CDR1 and CDR2 (germline): MNHEY, SMNVEV (reference sequence). CDR3 length: 15 residues. The CDR3, as DNA: TGTGCCAGCAGATCGGCGGGGGGCGACTACAATGAGCAGTTCTTC. It yields the protein CASRSAGGDYNEQFF.

This clone was counted once. The chain uses TRBV28 and TRBJ2-3, with TRBD2 matching 7 bases. Germline CDR1 MDHEN, CDR2 SYDVKM. Trimming removed 6 bases from V and 4 bases from J; junction bases left unmatched: 25. The CDR3 is made up of 20 amino acids. Here the CDR3 reads CASSAFDSPMVAGVADTQYF. CDR3 sequence (DNA): TGTGCCAGCAGCGCCTTTGACAGTCCAATGGTCGCGGGAGTGGCAGATACGCAGTATTTT. The variable domain in full, with the rest retrieved from reference TRBV28 and TRBJ2-3, is DVKVTQSSRYLVKRTGEKVFLECVQDMDHENMFWYRQDPGLGLRLIYFSYDVKMKEKGDIPEGYSVSREKKERFSLILESASTNQTSMYLCASSAFDSPMVAGVADTQYFGPGTRLTVL.